This record looks at one TCR beta chain sequence and its context. Its antigen is currently unknown. The entry originates in a study of long-term antiretroviral therapy in people with HIV. Study-wide findings and caveats: Clonotypes expanded prior to ART showed repertoire dominance at all sampled time points.

Post-ART PBMC samples numbered at least two per donor, and pre-ART ones at least one. Each participant with HIV received care in the United States. An immunoSEQ assay, version v3.0, was performed at survey level. For each individual sample, sequencing targeted about 40,000-55,000 T-cell genomes. The method was immunoSEQ multiplex PCR; TCRdb's version includes in-frame clones alone and lacks a portion of them. The sample consists of roughly 17,000 clones, approximately 96% of them appearing once. Germline V lookup: CDR1 SGHTA, CDR2 FQGTGA. Deletions cut 1 base from V and 7 bases from J, with 14 bases between. CDR3 length: 15 amino acids.

Source: unsorted PBMCs, taken around 10 years after starting antiretroviral therapy. The V and J genes are TRBV7-3 and TRBJ2-1, with D possibly TRBD1 on 6 matching bases. The sequence derives from a man younger than 45 with HIV. The CDR3 DNA reads TGTGCCAGCAGCTTAAATATGGGGGCGGTTAATGAGCAGTTCTTC. Translated: CASSLNMGAVNEQFF.